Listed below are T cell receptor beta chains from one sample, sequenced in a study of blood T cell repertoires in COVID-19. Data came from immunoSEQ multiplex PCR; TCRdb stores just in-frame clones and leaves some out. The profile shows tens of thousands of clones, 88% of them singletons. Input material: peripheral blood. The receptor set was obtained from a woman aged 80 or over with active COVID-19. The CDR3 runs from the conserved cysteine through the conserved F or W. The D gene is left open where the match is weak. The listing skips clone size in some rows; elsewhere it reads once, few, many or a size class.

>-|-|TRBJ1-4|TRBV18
TGTGCCAGCTCACCTCCAGGGGATCTTAATGAAAAACTGTTTTTT
CASSPPGDLNEKLFF
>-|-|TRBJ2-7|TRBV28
TGTGCCAGCCGTAAAAGCGGATTCATTTACGAGCAGTACTTC
CASRKSGFIYEQYF
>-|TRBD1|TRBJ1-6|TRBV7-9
TGTGCCAGCAGCCCCCGGACAGGGGAAGGTTCACCCCTCCACTTT
CASSPRTGEGSPLHF
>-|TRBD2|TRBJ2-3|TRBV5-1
TGCGCCAGCAGCTCGACCTTACTAGCGGGAACCACAGATACGCAGTATTTT
CASSSTLLAGTTDTQYF
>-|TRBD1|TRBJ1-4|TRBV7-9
TGTGCCAGCAGCCCCGGAGGGACAGGGCAAAATGAAAAACTGTTTTTT
CASSPGGTGQNEKLFF
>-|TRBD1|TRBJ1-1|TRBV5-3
TGTGCCAGAAGCTCCGACAGGGGCAACACTGAAGCTTTCTTT
CARSSDRGNTEAFF
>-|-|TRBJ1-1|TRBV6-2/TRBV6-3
TGTGCCAGCAGTTACCAGGCTTACACTGAAGCTTTCTTT
CASSYQAYTEAFF
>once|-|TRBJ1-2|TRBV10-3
TGTGCCATGGGTTCTCCCGGGACACAAAACTATGGCTACACCTTC
CAMGSPGTQNYGYTF
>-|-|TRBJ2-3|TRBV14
TGTGCCAGCAGCCGAGGCCCAGATACGCAGTATTTT
CASSRGPDTQYF
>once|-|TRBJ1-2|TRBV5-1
TGCGCCAGCAGCTTGGTGGGGCTTAACTATGGCTACACCTTC
CASSLVGLNYGYTF
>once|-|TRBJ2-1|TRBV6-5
TGTGCCAGCAGTTCCGACAATAGAATAATGTATGAGCAGTTCTTC
CASSSDNRIMYEQFF
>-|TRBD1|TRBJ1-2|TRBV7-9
TGTGCCAGCAGCTCCCTGACAGGGATAAACTATGGCTACACCTTC
CASSSLTGINYGYTF
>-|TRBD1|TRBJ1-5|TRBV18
TGTGCCAGCTCACCAGATGGACAGGTCTACAATCAGCCCCAGCATTTT
CASSPDGQVYNQPQHF
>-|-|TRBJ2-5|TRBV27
TGTGCCAGCAAACGGGAAGGGCCAGGCAGGGAGACCCAGTACTTC
CASKREGPGRETQYF
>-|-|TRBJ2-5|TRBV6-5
TGTGCCAGCAGTTACCCCCAGGGTTTTGCAGAGACCCAGTACTTC
CASSYPQGFAETQYF
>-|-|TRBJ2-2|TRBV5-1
TGCGCCAGCAGCTTGGTCTGGGGGGCGAACACCGGGGAGCTGTTTTTT
CASSLVWGANTGELFF
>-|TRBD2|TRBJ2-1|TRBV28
TGTGCCAGTCAAAACAGCGGGAGCGTCAATGAGCAGTTCTTC
CASQNSGSVNEQFF
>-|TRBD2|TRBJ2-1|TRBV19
TGTGCCAGTAGCCGGGGGACTAGCGAATACAATGAGCAGTTCTTC
CASSRGTSEYNEQFF
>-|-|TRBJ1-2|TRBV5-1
TGCGCCAGCAGCTCCTGGGGGGGCGGATATTATGGCTACACCTTC
CASSSWGGGYYGYTF
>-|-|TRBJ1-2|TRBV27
TGTGCCAGCAGTTCCGTCAGGGCGCTCTATGGCTACACCTTC
CASSSVRALYGYTF
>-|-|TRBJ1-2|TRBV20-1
TGCAGTGCTAGTGGGGGAGCGAACTATGGCTACACCTTC
CSASGGANYGYTF
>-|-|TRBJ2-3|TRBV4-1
TGCGCCAGCAGCCAAGCGTCGGGAGTCTTTGCGCAGTATTTT
CASSQASGVFAQYF
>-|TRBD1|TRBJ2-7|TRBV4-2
TGTGCCAGCAGCCAAGATGGGACAGACCCTTCCTACGAGCAGTACTTC
CASSQDGTDPSYEQYF
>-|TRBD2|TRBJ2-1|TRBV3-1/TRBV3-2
TGTGCCAGCAGCCAAGATAAAGGGACTAGCGGGAGGCGATGCTCCTACAATGAGCAGTTCTTC
CASSQDKGTSGRRCSYNEQFF
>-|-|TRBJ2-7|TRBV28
TGTGCCAGCACTAACGGTAGGGACACTTCCTACGAGCAGTACTTC
CASTNGRDTSYEQYF
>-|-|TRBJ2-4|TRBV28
TGTGCCAGCAGTTCTTACCCGGGAGGAAGGGGGAGGAACTTGAACATTCAGTACTTC
CASSSYPGGRGRNLNIQYF
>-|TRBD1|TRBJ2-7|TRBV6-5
TGTGCCAGCAACATAGACAGGGGAGGCCTCTACGAGCAGTACTTC
CASNIDRGGLYEQYF
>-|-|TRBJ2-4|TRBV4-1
TGCGCCAGCAGCCTCCACCCCCAAGTAGCGTCCGTAAACATTCAGTACTTC
CASSLHPQVASVNIQYF
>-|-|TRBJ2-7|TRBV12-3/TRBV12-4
TGTGCCAGCAGACTCCAGGCGTCCGAGCAGTACTTC
CASRLQASEQYF
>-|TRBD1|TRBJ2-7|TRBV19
TGTGCCAGTACCAAAGGGACAGGAACCTACGAGCAGTACTTC
CASTKGTGTYEQYF
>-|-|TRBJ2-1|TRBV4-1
TGCGCCAGCAGGGGAGTTTTTGAGCAGTTCTTC
CASRGVFEQFF
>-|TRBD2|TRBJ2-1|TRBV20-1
TGCAGTGCTAGTTTCCCTAGCGGAGGGGTGTACAATGAGCAGTTCTTC
CSASFPSGGVYNEQFF
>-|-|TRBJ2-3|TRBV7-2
TGTGCCAGCAGCTTAGCCCAGCTAGGGGGCACAGATACGCAGTATTTT
CASSLAQLGGTDTQYF
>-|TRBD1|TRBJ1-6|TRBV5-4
TGTGCCAGCAGCTCATGGTATGGGACAGGGAACTCACCCCTCCACTTT
CASSSWYGTGNSPLHF
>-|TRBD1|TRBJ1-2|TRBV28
TGTGCCAGCCAACAGGGGATCTATGGCTACACCTTC
CASQQGIYGYTF
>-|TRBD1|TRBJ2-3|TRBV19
TGTGCCAGTAGGAGGGACAGCAGGTCCCTCACAGATACGCAGTATTTT
CASRRDSRSLTDTQYF
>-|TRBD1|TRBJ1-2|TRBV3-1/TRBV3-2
TGTGCCAGCAGCCCAAGTCCGTGGGGGGACAGGGGGTTTGGCTACACCTTC
CASSPSPWGDRGFGYTF
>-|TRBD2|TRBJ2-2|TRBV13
TGTGCCAGCAGCTCCCTAGCGGGAGGGTCGTACACCGGGGAGCTGTTTTTT
CASSSLAGGSYTGELFF
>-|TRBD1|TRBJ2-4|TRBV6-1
TGTGCCAGCAGTGAGCAGGGGGTTGACATTCAGTACTTC
CASSEQGVDIQYF
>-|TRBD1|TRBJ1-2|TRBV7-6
TGTGCCAGCAGCTCCAGACAGGGAAACTATGGCTACACCTTC
CASSSRQGNYGYTF
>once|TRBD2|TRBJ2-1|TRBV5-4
TGTGCCGGCAATGGGGGCGGGGGTAGCGGGAGGGCCAATGAGCAGTTCTTC
CAGNGGGGSGRANEQFF
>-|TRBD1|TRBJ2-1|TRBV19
TGTGCCACCTCCCGGGACAGGGGAAATGAGCAGTTCTTC
CATSRDRGNEQFF
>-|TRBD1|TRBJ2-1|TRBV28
TGTGCCAGCAGTCCCGGGACAGGAACCTACAATGAGCAGTTCTTC
CASSPGTGTYNEQFF
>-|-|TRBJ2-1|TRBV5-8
TGTGCCAGCAGCTTGGATCCTAGCCCCTACAATGAGCAGTTCTTC
CASSLDPSPYNEQFF
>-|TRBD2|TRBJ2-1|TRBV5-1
TGCGCCAGCAGCTTGGTGGGGACAGTTCAGCCGGGACTAGCGGGAGGGCCCTACAATGAGCAGTTCTTC
CASSLVGTVQPGLAGGPYNEQFF
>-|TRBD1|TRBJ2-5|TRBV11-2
TGTGCCAGCAGCTTAGGGGGACAGGGGATGATTGAGACCCAGTACTTC
CASSLGGQGMIETQYF
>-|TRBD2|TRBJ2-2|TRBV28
TGTGCCAGTATTAGCGGGAGTGGTACCGGGGAGCTGTTTTTT
CASISGSGTGELFF
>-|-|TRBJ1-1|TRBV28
TGTGCCAGCCGAAACAGGGCGGGTACTGAAGCTTTCTTT
CASRNRAGTEAFF
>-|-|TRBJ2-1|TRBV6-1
TGTGCCAGCAGTGAACTGGGCAGGGTAGGTCATGAGCAGTTCTTC
CASSELGRVGHEQFF
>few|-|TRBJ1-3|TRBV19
TGTGCCAGTAGTGAGGGAGTCACTGGAAACACCATATATTTT
CASSEGVTGNTIYF
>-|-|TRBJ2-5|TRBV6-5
TGTGCCAGCAGCCTACAGGGCGGGCCCGGAGAGACCCAGTACTTC
CASSLQGGPGETQYF
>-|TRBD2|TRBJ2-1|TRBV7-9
TGTGCCAGCAGCTTAGCCGAACCTAGCGGGGGGTTGCAGTTCTTC
CASSLAEPSGGLQFF
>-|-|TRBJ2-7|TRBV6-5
TGTGCCAGCAGTTACCTTTGGGGAGACTCCTACGAGCAGTACTTC
CASSYLWGDSYEQYF
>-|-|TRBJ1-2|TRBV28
TGTGCCAGCAGTTTGGGGAGATATCCGAGGGACTACACCTTC
CASSLGRYPRDYTF